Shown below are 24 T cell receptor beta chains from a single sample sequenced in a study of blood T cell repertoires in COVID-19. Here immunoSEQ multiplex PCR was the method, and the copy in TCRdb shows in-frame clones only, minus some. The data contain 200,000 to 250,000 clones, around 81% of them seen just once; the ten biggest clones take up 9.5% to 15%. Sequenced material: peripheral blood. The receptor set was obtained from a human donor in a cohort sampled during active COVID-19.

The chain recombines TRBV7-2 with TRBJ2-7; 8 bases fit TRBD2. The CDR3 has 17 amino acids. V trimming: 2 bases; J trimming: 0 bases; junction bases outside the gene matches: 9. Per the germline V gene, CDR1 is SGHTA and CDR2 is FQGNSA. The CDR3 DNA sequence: TGTGCCAGCAGCTTAAGAGCGGGGGCGGATAGCTCCTACGAGCAGTACTTC. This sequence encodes CASSLRAGADSSYEQYF.

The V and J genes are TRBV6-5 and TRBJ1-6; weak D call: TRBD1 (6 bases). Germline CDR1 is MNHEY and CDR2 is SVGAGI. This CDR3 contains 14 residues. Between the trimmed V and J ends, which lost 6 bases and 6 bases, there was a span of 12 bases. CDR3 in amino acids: CASRGAGVNSPLHF. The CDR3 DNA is TGTGCCAGCAGGGGGGCAGGGGTTAATTCACCCCTCCACTTT.

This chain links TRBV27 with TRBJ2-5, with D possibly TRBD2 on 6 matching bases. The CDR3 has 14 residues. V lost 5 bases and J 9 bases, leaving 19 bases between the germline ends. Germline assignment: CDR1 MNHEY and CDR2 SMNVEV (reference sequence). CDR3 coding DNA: TGTGCCAGCAGTCCCAGTCCCGACGGCGGGGCCCAGTACTTC. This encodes CASSPSPDGGAQYF.

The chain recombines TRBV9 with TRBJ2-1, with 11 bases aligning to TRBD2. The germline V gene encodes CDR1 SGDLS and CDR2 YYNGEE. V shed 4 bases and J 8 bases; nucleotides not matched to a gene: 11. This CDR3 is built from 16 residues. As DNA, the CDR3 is TGTGCCAGCAGCACCGGGCTGACTAGCGGGATCGATGAGCAGTTCTTC. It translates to CASSTGLTSGIDEQFF.

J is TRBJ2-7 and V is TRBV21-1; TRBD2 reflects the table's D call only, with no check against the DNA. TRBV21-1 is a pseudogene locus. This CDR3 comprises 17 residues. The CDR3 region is CASSLEDEVSAPYEQYF. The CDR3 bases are TGTGCCAGCAGCCTCGAAGACGAGGTTTCGGCCCCCTACGAGCAGTACTTC.

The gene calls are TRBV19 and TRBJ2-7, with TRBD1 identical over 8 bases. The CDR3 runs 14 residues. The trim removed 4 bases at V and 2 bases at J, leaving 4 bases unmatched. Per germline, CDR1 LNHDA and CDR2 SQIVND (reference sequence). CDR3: CASSKTGDPYEQYF. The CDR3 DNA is TGTGCCAGTAGTAAGACAGGGGATCCCTACGAGCAGTACTTC.

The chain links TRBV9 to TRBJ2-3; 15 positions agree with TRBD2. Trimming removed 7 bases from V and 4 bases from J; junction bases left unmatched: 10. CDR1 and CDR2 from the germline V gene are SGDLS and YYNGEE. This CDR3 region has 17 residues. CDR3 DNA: TGTGCCAGCGGCGCCGGGACTAGCGGGGGGCTGGCAGATACGCAGTATTTT. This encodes CASGAGTSGGLADTQYF.

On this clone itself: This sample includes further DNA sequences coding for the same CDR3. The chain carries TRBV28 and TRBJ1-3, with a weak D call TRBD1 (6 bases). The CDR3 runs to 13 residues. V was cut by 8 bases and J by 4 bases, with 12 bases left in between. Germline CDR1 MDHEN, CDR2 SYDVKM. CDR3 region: CASGLGTGNTIYF. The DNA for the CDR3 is TGTGCCAGCGGCCTAGGGACAGGAAACACCATATATTTT.

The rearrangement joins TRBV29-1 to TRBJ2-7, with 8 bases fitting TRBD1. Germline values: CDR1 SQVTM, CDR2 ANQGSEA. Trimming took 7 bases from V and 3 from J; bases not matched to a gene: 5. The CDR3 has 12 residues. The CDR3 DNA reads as TGCAGCGCCGGGACAGGAGTCTACGAGCAGTACTTC. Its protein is CSAGTGVYEQYF.

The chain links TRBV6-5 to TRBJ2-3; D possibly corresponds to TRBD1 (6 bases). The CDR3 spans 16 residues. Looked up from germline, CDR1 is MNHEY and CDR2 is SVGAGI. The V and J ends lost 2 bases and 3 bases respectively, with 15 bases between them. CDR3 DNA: TGTGCCAGCAGTTACCGGGCCCAGGGGTGGACAGATACGCAGTATTTT. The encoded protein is CASSYRAQGWTDTQYF.

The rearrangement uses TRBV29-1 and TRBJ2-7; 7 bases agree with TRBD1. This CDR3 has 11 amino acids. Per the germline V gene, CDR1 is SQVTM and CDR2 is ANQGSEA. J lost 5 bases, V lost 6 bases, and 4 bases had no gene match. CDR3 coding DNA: TGCAGCGTCCAGGGGGAACACGAGCAGTACTTC. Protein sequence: CSVQGEHEQYF.

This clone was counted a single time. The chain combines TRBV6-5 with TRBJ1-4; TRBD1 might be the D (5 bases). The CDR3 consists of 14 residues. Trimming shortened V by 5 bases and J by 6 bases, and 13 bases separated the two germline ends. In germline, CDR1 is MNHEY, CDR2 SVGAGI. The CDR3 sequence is CASSLEGADEKLFF. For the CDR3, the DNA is TGTGCCAGCAGTCTTGAAGGGGCCGATGAAAAACTGTTTTTT.

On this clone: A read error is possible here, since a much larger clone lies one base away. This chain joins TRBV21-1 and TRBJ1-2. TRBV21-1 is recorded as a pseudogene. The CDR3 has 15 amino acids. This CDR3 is CASSRGRRGVGGYTF. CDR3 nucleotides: TGTGCCAGCAGCAGGGGCAGGCGGGGGGTGGGGGGCTACACCTTC.

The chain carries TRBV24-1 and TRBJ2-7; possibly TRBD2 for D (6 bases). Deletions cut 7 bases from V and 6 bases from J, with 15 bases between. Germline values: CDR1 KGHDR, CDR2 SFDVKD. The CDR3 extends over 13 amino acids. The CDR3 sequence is CATSQGRGSEQYF. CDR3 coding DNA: TGTGCCACCAGCCAGGGTCGGGGGAGCGAGCAGTACTTC.

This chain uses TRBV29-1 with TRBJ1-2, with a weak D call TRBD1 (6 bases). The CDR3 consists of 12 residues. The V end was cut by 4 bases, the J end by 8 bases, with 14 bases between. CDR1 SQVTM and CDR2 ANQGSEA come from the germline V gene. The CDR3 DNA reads TGCAGCGTTGTGGGGGCGCAGCGCGGCTACACCTTC. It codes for CSVVGAQRGYTF. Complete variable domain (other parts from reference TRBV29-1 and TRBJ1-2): SAVISQKPSRDICQRGTSLTIQCQVDSQVTMMFWYRQQPGQSLTLIATANQGSEATYESGFVIDKFPISRPNLTFSTLTVSNMSPEDSSIYLCSVVGAQRGYTFGSGTRLTVV.

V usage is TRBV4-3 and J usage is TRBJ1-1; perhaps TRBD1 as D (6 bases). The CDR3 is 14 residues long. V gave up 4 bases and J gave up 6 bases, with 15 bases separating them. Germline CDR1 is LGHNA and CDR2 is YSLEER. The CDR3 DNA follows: TGCGCCAGCAGCCTTCAGAGGACAGTATCTGAAGCTTTCTTT. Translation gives CASSLQRTVSEAFF.

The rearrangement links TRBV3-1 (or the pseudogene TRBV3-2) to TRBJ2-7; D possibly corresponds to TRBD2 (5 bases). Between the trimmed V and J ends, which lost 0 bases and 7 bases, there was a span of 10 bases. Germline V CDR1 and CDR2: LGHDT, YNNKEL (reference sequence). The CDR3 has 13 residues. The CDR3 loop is CASSQEVPGEQYF. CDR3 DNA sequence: TGTGCCAGCAGCCAAGAGGTCCCGGGGGAGCAGTACTTC.

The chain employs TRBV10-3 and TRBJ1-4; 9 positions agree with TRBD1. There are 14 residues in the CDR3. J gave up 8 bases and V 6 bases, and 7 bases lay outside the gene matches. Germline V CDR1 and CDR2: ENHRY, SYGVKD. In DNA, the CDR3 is TGTGCCATCAGCGAAACAGGGGGCGTAGAAAAACTGTTTTTT. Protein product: CAISETGGVEKLFF.

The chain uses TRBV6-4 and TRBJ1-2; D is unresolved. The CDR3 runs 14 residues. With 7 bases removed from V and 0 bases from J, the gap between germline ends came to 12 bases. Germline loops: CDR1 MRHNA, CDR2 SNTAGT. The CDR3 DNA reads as TGTGCCAGCACCCCTTCAGACACTAACTATGGCTACACCTTC. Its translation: CASTPSDTNYGYTF.

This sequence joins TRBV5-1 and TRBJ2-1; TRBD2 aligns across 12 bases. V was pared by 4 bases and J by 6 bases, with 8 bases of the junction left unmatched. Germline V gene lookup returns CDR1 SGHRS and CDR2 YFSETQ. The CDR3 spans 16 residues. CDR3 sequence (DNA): TGCGCCAGCAGCCTGTTACTAGCGGGAGGATTCAATGAGCAGTTCTTC. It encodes CASSLLLAGGFNEQFF.

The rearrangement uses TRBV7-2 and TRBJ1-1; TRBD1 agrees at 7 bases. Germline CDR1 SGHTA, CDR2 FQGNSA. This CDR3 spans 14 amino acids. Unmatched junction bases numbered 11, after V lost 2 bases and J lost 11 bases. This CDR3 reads CASSLTRTGGTAFF. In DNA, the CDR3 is TGTGCCAGCAGCTTAACCAGGACAGGCGGTACGGCTTTCTTT.

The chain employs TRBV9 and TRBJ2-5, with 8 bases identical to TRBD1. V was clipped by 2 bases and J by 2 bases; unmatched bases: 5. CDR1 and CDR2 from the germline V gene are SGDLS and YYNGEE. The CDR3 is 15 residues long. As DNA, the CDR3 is TGTGCCAGCAGCGTGATGACAGGGGAGCAAGAGACCCAGTACTTC. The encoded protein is CASSVMTGEQETQYF. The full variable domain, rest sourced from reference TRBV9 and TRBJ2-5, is DSGVTQTPKHLITATGQRVTLRCSPRSGDLSVYWYQQSLDQGLQFLIQYYNGEERAKGNILERFSAQQFPDLHSELNLSSLELGDSALYFCASSVMTGEQETQYFGPGTRLLVL.

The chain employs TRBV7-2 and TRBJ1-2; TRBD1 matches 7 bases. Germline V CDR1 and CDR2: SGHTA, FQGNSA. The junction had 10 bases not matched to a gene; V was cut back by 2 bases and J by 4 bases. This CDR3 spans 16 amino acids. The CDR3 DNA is TGTGCCAGCAGCTTAAGTGGCAGGGGGTTTGGCTATGGCTACACCTTC. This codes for CASSLSGRGFGYGYTF.

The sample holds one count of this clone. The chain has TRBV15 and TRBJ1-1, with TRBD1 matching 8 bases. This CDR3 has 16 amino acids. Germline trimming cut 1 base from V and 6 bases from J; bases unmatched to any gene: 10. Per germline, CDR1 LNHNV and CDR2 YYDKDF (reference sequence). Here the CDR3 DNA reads TGTGCCACCAGCAGAGGGGTTCCCCAGGGGGCTGCTGAAGCTTTCTTT. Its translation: CATSRGVPQGAAEAFF.